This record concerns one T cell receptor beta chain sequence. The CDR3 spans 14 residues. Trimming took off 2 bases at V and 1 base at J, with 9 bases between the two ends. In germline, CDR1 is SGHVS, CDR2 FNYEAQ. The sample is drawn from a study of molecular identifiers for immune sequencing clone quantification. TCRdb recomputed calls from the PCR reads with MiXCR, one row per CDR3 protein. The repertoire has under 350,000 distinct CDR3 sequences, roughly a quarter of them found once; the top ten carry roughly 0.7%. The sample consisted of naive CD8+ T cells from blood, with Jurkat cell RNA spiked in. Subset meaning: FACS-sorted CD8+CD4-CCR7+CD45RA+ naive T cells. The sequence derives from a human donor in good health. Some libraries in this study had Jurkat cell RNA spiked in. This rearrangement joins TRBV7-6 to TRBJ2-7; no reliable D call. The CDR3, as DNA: TGTGCCAGCAGCTTACTAACCTATTCCTACGAGCAGTACTTC. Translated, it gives CASSLLTYSYEQYF.